This T cell receptor (beta chain) was captured in a study of T cell responses to AZD1222 COVID-19 vaccine. Whole-study findings and limits: Clonal diversity was possibly underestimated; the donors were predominantly white British and more often female.

Germline CDR1 is LNHDA and CDR2 is SQIVND (reference sequence). Trimming took off 1 base at V and 4 bases at J, with 12 bases between the two ends. The CDR3 sequence is 15 residues long. This table comes from immunoSEQ multiplex PCR, and its TCRdb copy is limited to in-frame clones, with some not included. The sample consists of roughly 60,000 clones, more than 60% of them appearing once. To note about this clone: Its antigen is as yet unknown.

This sequence joins TRBV19 and TRBJ2-3; D may be TRBD1 (6 bases). The TCR was taken from an adult who received the AZD1222 COVID-19 vaccine. The sequencing used peripheral blood, collected 28 days after the second AZD1222 dose. In nucleotides, the CDR3 is TGTGCCAGTAGTATAGCCGCAGGGGTGGCAGATACGCAGTATTTT. Its protein product is CASSIAAGVADTQYF.